Below, 17 T cell receptor beta chains from the same sample are listed, as sequenced in a study of blood T cell repertoires in COVID-19. This table comes from immunoSEQ multiplex PCR, and its TCRdb copy is limited to in-frame clones, with some not included. The sample has 150,000 or so clones, around 83% seen once. Source material: peripheral blood. These TCRs come from a man between 45 and 60 years old with active or convalescent COVID-19.

Only one count was recorded for this clone. The CDR3 loop is CASSLTSESTDTQYF. For the CDR3, the DNA is TGTGCCAGCAGCTTGACTAGCGAAAGCACAGATACGCAGTATTTT. The chain uses TRBV5-4 and TRBJ2-3, with 7 bases fitting TRBD2. The CDR3 has 15 amino acids. V lost 1 base and J lost 0; bases outside the gene matches: 2. CDR1 is SGHNT, CDR2 YYREEE, per germline (reference sequence).

The V and J genes are TRBV6-1 and TRBJ1-5; D perhaps matches TRBD1 (6 bases). There are 14 residues in the CDR3. Trimming took off 1 base at V and 6 bases at J, with 10 bases between the two ends. CDR1 is MNHNS and CDR2 is SASEGT in the germline V gene. CDR3: CASSEGGRGQPQHF. The CDR3 nucleotides read TGTGCCAGCAGTGAAGGGGGGCGAGGTCAGCCCCAGCATTTT.

The chain recombines TRBV5-1 with TRBJ2-3; the match to TRBD1 covers 10 bases. Trimming removed 4 bases from V and 4 bases from J; junction bases left unmatched: 6. The germline V gene encodes CDR1 SGHRS and CDR2 YFSETQ. This CDR3 spans 15 amino acids. CDR3 region: CASSQTGGESDTQYF. The CDR3 DNA is TGCGCCAGCAGCCAGACAGGGGGCGAGTCAGATACGCAGTATTTT.

The gene calls are TRBV4-2 and TRBJ2-7, with unresolved D. Trimming pared 1 base from V and 2 bases from J, leaving 9 bases between. The germline V gene has CDR1 LGHNA and CDR2 YNFKEQ. The CDR3 has 14 amino acids. CDR3 loop: CASSQVGGTYEQYF. In nucleotides, the CDR3 is TGTGCCAGCAGCCAAGTCGGCGGTACCTACGAGCAGTACTTC.

The chain couples TRBV11-2 to TRBJ1-2, with 11 bases lining up with TRBD1. Germline CDR1 and CDR2: SGHAT and FQNNGV. The CDR3 spans 16 residues. V dropped 2 bases and J dropped 4; count of bases not matched to a gene: 6. For the CDR3, the DNA is TGTGCCAGCAGCTTAATAGCCGGGACAGGGGGCTATGGCTACACCTTC. Translating gives CASSLIAGTGGYGYTF.

The V call is TRBV11-3, the J call TRBJ1-2, with D perhaps matching TRBD1 (6 bases). Germline-derived CDR1 and CDR2 are SGHNT and YENEEA. The CDR3 sequence is 12 residues long. V was cut by 5 bases and J by 6 bases, with 10 bases left in between. CDR3 DNA: TGTGCCAGCAGCGGTGGGGGCCATGGCTACACCTTC. Its protein is CASSGGGHGYTF.

This rearrangement joins TRBV4-3 to TRBJ2-3, with D possibly TRBD2 on 5 matching bases. V was trimmed by 1 base and J by 4 bases, leaving 9 bases between them. From germline, CDR1 is LGHNA and CDR2 YSLEER. The CDR3 covers 14 residues. The CDR3 here is CASSQGTSADTQYF. As DNA, the CDR3 is TGCGCCAGCAGCCAAGGGACTTCCGCAGATACGCAGTATTTT.

This chain uses TRBV7-3 with TRBJ2-7; maybe TRBD2 (6 bases). Per the germline V gene, CDR1 is SGHTA and CDR2 is FQGTGA. V was cut by 1 base and J by 2 bases, with 12 bases left in between. The CDR3 totals 15 residues. CDR3 sequence: CASSLSPRLAYEQYF. CDR3 DNA: TGTGCCAGCAGCTTAAGTCCGAGACTAGCCTACGAGCAGTACTTC.

The rearrangement links TRBV2 to TRBJ1-1; D perhaps matches TRBD1 (5 bases). This CDR3 is 12 amino acids long. V lost 11 bases and J 1 base, leaving 11 bases between the germline ends. Germline V gives CDR1 SNHLY, CDR2 FYNNEI. CDR3 DNA sequence: TGTGCCCTCGGGACTTCGAACACTGAAGCTTTCTTT. Protein sequence: CALGTSNTEAFF.

V usage is TRBV29-1 and J usage is TRBJ1-4; D ambiguous. The CDR3 covers 12 residues. V gave up 5 bases and J gave up 5 bases, with 9 bases separating them. Germline assignment: CDR1 SQVTM and CDR2 ANQGSEA. The CDR3 nucleotides are TGCAGCGTTAATCGCGGCAATGAAAAACTGTTTTTT. It is translated as CSVNRGNEKLFF. Full variable domain (outside the CDR3, taken from reference TRBV29-1 and TRBJ1-4): SAVISQKPSRDICQRGTSLTIQCQVDSQVTMMFWYRQQPGQSLTLIATANQGSEATYESGFVIDKFPISRPNLTFSTLTVSNMSPEDSSIYLCSVNRGNEKLFFGSGTQLSVL.

This clone has a handful of counts. This chain connects TRBV6-2 or TRBV6-3 to TRBJ2-1; 8 nucleotides match TRBD1. The CDR3 has 17 residues. CDR1 and CDR2 from the germline V gene are MNHEY and SVGEGT. V lost 6 bases to trimming and J lost 8 bases; unmatched junction nucleotides: 18. CDR3 DNA: TGTGCCAGCAGCGATTTAGGACAGGGCGTGTTATCGGATGAGCAGTTCTTC. This encodes CASSDLGQGVLSDEQFF.

This clone was picked up one time. The CDR3 is CASSQGVLAPSYEQYF. The CDR3 coding sequence is TGCGCCAGCAGCCAAGGTGTTCTAGCCCCTTCCTACGAGCAGTACTTC. The chain joins TRBV4-1 to TRBJ2-7; D is perhaps TRBD2 (5 bases). The CDR3 spans 16 residues. Germline-derived CDR1 and CDR2 are MGHRA and YSYEKL. V lost 1 base and J 1 base, leaving 14 bases between the germline ends.

The chain combines TRBV3-1 (or the pseudogene TRBV3-2) with TRBJ1-2, with 10 bases identical to TRBD1. Trimming removed 4 bases from V and 7 bases from J; junction bases left unmatched: 9. Germline assignment: CDR1 LGHDT and CDR2 YNNKEL (reference sequence). The CDR3 has 15 residues. The CDR3 is CASSPLTGGVGGYTF. CDR3 coding DNA: TGTGCCAGCAGCCCGCTGACAGGGGGCGTCGGTGGCTACACCTTC.

The chain recombines TRBV14 with TRBJ1-2; D is unresolved. The CDR3 length is 18 residues. Germline V lookup: CDR1 SGHDN, CDR2 FVKESK. V gave up 3 bases and J gave up 1 base, with 21 bases separating them. The CDR3 DNA reads as TGTGCCAGCAGCCATTTAGGAGGAACCCAAGGCATTAACTATGGCTACACCTTC. This gives the protein CASSHLGGTQGINYGYTF.

The genes are TRBV5-6 and TRBJ2-3; tentatively, D is TRBD1 (5 bases). Per the germline V gene, CDR1 is SGHDT and CDR2 is YYEEEE. This CDR3 has 13 residues. The ends were cut back, 2 bases at V and 6 bases at J, with 10 bases in the middle. In DNA form, the CDR3 reads TGTGCCAGCAGCTTTCAGGGATCGGATACGCAGTATTTT. Amino acids: CASSFQGSDTQYF.

V usage is TRBV6-5 and J usage is TRBJ1-1, with D perhaps TRBD1 (5 bases). V gave up 8 bases and J gave up 5 bases, with 18 bases separating them. This CDR3 contains 14 residues. The germline V gene encodes CDR1 MNHEY and CDR2 SVGAGI. The CDR3 DNA reads TGTGCCAGCCGGAGATCGGGGGGGGGTACTGAAGCTTTCTTT. This translates into CASRRSGGGTEAFF.

V gene TRBV29-1 combines with J gene TRBJ1-1; D unresolved. Trimming left V 7 bases short and J 5 bases short, with 17 bases between. Germline V gene sequence: CDR1 SQVTM, CDR2 ANQGSEA. This CDR3 has 13 residues. CDR3 sequence (DNA): TGCAGCGGAGGGATTGGTGAGGGTACTGAAGCTTTCTTT. This translates into CSGGIGEGTEAFF.